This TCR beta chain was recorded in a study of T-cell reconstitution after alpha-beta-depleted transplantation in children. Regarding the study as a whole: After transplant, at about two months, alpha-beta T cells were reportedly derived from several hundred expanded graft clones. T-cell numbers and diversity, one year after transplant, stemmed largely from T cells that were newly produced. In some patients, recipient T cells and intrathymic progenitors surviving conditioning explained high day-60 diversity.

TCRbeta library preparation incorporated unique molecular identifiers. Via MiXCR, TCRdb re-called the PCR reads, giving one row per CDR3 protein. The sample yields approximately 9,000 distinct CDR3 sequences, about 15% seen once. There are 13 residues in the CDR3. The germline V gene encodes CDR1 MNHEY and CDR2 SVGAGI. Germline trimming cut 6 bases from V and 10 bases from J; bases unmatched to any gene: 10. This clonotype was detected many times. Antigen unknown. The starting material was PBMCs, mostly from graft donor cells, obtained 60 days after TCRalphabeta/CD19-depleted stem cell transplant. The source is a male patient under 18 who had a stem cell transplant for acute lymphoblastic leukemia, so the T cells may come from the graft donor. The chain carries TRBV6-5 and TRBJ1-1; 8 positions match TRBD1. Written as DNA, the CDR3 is TGTGCCAGCAGACATCAGGGGGCAAGTGGAGCTTTCTTT. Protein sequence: CASRHQGASGAFF.